These 3 T cell receptor beta chains were all obtained from the same sample, sequenced in a study of T cells in Graves' hyperthyroidism and ophthalmopathy (dated by TCRdb to between 2018 and 2020). The library was produced with multiplex PCR. The run used an Illumina HiSeq 2000. The TCR beta CDR3 regions were amplified from the RNA transcripts. A first-round RT-PCR of the TCR CDR3 used the HTBI primer set with the Qiagen OneStep RT-PCR kit. TCRdb reprocessing: public reads trimmed at Q25 with fastp, clones called with MiXCR, in-frame beta chains kept. Each CDR3 protein gets just one entry, which takes the most common genes and DNA from the rows behind it. Within this sample are some 300,000 distinct CDR3 sequences, with 15% to 20% of them counted one time only. The leading ten clones occupy 35% to 45% of the sample. Sequencing used blood. These receptors all stem from a man aged 45-65 years with Graves' ophthalmopathy.

This clonotype was observed many times. This chain connects TRBV7-2 to TRBJ2-5; 14 nucleotides align to TRBD2. V gave up 5 bases and J gave up 1 base; unmatched junction bases: 18. Germline CDR1 reads SGHTA; CDR2 reads FQGNSA. The CDR3 covers 21 residues. Written as DNA, the CDR3 is TGTGCCAGCAGCCGGTCCGGGACTAGCGGGAGAGGGGGTTCGGCCCAAGAGACCCAGTACTTC. It translates to CASSRSGTSGRGGSAQETQYF.

V gene TRBV27 combines with J gene TRBJ2-7; 7 nucleotides agree with TRBD2. Looked up from germline, CDR1 is MNHEY and CDR2 is SMNVEV (reference sequence). The V segment lost 2 bases and the J segment 2 bases; nucleotides outside the gene matches: 6. The CDR3 length is 15 residues. This CDR3 is CASSLLRETTYEQYF. CDR3 in DNA: TGTGCCAGCAGTTTACTGCGGGAGACCACCTACGAGCAGTACTTC.

The chain has TRBV28 and TRBJ2-2; 11 bases align to TRBD2. Germline CDR1 MDHEN, CDR2 SYDVKM. V shed 7 bases and J 5 bases; nucleotides not matched to a gene: 9. The CDR3 length is 16 residues. This CDR3 is CASTTTSGRWTGELFF. The CDR3 region has the DNA TGTGCCAGCACCACCACTAGCGGGAGATGGACCGGGGAGCTGTTTTTT.